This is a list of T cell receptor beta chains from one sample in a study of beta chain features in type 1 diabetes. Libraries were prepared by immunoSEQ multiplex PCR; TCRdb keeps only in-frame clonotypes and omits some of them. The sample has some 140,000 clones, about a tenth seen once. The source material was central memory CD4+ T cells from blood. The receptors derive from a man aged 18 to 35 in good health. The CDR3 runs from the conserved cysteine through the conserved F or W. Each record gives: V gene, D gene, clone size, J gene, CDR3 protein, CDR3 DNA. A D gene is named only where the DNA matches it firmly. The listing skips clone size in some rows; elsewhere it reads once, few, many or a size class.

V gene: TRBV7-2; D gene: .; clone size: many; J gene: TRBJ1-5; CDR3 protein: CASSFGTQGQPQHF; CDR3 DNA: TGTGCCAGCAGCTTCGGGACACAAGGTCAGCCCCAGCATTTT
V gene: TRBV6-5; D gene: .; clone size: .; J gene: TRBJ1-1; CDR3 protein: CASTSETEAFF; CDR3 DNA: TGTGCCAGCACCTCAGAAACTGAAGCTTTCTTT
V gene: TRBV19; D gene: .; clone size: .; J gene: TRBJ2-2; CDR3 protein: CASSIQGYTGELFF; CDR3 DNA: TGTGCCAGTAGTATACAGGGGTACACCGGGGAGCTGTTTTTT
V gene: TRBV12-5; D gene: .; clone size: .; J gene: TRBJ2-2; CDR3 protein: CASGSIVANTGELFF; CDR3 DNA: TGTGCTAGTGGTTCCATTGTAGCGAACACCGGGGAGCTGTTTTTT
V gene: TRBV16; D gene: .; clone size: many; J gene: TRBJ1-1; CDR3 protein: CASSQSGREAFF; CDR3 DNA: TGTGCCAGCAGCCAATCAGGGAGAGAGGCTTTCTTT
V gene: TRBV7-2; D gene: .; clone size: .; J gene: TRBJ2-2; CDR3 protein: CASSFTQNTGELFF; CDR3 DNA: TGTGCCAGCAGCTTCACTCAGAACACCGGGGAGCTGTTTTTT
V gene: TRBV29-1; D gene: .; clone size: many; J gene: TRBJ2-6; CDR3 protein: CSVAGTGANVLTF; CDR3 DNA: TGCAGCGTGGCAGGGACTGGGGCCAACGTCCTGACTTTC
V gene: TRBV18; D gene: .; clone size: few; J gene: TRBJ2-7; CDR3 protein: CASSTFRDSYEQYF; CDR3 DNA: TGTGCCAGCTCAACTTTCAGGGACTCCTACGAGCAGTACTTC
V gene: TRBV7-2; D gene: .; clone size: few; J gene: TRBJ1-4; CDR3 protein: CASSLRATTNEKLFF; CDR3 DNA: TGTGCCAGCAGCTTACGAGCTACAACTAATGAAAAACTGTTTTTT
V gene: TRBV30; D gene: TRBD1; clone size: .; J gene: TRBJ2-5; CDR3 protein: CAWSDRGRSQYF; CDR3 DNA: TGTGCCTGGAGCGACAGGGGTCGGAGCCAGTACTTC